This T cell receptor (beta chain) comes out of a study of T-cell reconstitution after alpha-beta-depleted transplantation in children. Unique molecular identifiers were incorporated when the TCRbeta library was constructed. TCRdb used MiXCR to reprocess the PCR reads, holding one entry per CDR3 protein. In the table there are approximately 490,000 distinct CDR3 sequences, under 15% of which are singletons. Germline-derived CDR1 and CDR2 are MNHEY and SMNVEV (reference sequence). The CDR3 consists of 16 residues. V was pared by 6 bases and J by 4 bases, with 19 bases between. This clonotype was recorded a few times.

The chain couples TRBV27 to TRBJ2-1; a possible D gene is TRBD2 (5 bases). The TCR comes from a human donor who donated a stem cell graft to a child with combined immunodeficiency. The specimen was PBMCs from the stem cell graft donor, collected from the stem cell graft. CDR3 region: CASRGGLEVEYNEQFF. As DNA, the CDR3 is TGTGCCAGCAGAGGTGGCTTGGAGGTCGAATACAATGAGCAGTTCTTC.